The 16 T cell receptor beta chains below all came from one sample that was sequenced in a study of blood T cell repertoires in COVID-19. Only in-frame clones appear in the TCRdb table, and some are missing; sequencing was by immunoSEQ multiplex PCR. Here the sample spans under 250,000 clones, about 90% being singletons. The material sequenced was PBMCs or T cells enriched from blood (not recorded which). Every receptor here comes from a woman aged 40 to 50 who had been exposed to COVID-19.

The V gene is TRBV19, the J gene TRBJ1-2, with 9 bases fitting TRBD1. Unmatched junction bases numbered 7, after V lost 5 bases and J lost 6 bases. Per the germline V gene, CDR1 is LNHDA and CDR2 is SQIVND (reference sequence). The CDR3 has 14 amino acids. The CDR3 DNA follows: TGTGCCAGTAGTTCGGGACAGGGTTCAAATGGCTACACCTTC. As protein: CASSSGQGSNGYTF.

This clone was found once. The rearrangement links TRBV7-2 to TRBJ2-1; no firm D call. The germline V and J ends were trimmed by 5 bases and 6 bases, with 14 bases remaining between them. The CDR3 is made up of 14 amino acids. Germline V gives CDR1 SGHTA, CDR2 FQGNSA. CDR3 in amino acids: CASSPAEQVNEQFF. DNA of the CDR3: TGTGCCAGCAGCCCAGCTGAGCAGGTCAATGAGCAGTTCTTC.

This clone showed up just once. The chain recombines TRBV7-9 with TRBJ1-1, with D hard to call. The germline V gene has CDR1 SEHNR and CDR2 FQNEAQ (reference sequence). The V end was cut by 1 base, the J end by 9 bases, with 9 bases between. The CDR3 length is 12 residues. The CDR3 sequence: CASSLELAKAFF. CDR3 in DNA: TGTGCCAGCAGCTTAGAATTGGCCAAAGCTTTCTTT.

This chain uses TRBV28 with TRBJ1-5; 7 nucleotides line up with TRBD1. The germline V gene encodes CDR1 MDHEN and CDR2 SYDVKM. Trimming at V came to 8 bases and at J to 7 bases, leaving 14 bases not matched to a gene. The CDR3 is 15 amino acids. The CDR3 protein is CASVISTRGKQPQHF. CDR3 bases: TGTGCCAGCGTAATTTCAACCAGGGGGAAGCAGCCCCAGCATTTT. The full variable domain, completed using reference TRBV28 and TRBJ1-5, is DVKVTQSSRYLVKRTGEKVFLECVQDMDHENMFWYRQDPGLGLRLIYFSYDVKMKEKGDIPEGYSVSREKKERFSLILESASTNQTSMYLCASVISTRGKQPQHFGDGTRLSIL.

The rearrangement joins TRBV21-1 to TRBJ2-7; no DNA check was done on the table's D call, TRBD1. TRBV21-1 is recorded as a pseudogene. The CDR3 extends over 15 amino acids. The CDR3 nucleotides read TGTGCCAGCAGCACCCGGACAGGGGGGGACTACGAGCAGTACGTC. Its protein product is CASSTRTGGDYEQYV.

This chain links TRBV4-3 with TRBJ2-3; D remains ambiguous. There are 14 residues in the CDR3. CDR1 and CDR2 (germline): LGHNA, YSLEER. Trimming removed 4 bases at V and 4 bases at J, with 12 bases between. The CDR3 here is CASSRVVSADTQYF. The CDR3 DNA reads TGCGCCAGCAGCCGTGTTGTCTCCGCAGATACGCAGTATTTT.

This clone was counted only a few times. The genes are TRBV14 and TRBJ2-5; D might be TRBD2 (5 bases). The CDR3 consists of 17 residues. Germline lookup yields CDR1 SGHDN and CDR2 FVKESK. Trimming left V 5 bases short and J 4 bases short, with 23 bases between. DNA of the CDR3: TGTGCCAGCAGCTATATTCGGTCAGGTGGAGAGGGAGAGACCCAGTACTTC. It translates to CASSYIRSGGEGETQYF.

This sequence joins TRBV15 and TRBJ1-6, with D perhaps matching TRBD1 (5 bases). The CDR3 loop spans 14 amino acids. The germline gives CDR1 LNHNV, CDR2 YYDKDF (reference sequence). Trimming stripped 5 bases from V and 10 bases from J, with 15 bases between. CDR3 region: CATSPGGGWSPLHF. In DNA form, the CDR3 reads TGTGCCACCAGCCCGGGCGGGGGGTGGTCACCCCTCCACTTT.

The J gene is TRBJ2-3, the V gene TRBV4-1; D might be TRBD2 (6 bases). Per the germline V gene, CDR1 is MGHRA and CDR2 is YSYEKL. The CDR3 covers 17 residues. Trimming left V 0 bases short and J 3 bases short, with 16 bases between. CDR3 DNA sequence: TGCGCCAGCAGCCAAGATCGAAACGGACTACAGACAGATACGCAGTATTTT. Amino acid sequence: CASSQDRNGLQTDTQYF.

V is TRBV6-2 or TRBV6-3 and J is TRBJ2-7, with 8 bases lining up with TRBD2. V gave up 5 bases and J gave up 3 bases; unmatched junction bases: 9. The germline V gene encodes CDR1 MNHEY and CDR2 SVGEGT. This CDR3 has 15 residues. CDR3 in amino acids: CASSQVGRALYEQYV. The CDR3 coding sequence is TGTGCCAGCAGTCAAGTCGGGAGGGCCCTCTACGAGCAGTACGTC.

CDR3 bases: TGTGCCAGCAGTTTAATCGGCTCTACAGGGAGCGGCTACACCTTC. Protein: CASSLIGSTGSGYTF. The chain is built from TRBV28 and TRBJ1-2, with D possibly TRBD1 on 6 matching bases. The CDR3 extends over 15 amino acids. Trimming removed 2 bases from V and 8 bases from J, with 18 bases in between. Germline values: CDR1 MDHEN, CDR2 SYDVKM.

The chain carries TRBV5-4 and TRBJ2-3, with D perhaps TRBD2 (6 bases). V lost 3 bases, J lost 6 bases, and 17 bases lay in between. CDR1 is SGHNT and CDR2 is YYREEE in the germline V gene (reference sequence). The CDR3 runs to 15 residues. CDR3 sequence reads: CASSSWGEIMDTQYF. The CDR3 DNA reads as TGTGCCAGCAGCTCATGGGGGGAGATTATGGATACGCAGTATTTT.

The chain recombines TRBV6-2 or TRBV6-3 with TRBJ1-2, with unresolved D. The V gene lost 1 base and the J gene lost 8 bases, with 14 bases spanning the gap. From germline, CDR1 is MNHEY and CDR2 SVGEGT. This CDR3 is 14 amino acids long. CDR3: CASSYYGLFSGYTF. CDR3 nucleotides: TGTGCCAGCAGTTACTATGGCCTTTTTTCAGGCTACACCTTC.

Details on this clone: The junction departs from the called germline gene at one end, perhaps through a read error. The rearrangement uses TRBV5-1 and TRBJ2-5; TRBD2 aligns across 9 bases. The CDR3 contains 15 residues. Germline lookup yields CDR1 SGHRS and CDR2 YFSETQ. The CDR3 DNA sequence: TGTGCCAGCAGCTTGGGTAGCGGGAGCCAAGAGACCCAGTACTTC. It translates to CASSLGSGSQETQYF.

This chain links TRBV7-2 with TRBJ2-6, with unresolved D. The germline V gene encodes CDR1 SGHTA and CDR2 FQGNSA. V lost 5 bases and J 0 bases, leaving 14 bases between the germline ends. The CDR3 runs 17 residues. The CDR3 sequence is CASSPFGRRSGANVLTF. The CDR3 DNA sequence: TGTGCCAGCAGCCCCTTTGGCAGGCGCTCTGGGGCCAACGTCCTGACTTTC.

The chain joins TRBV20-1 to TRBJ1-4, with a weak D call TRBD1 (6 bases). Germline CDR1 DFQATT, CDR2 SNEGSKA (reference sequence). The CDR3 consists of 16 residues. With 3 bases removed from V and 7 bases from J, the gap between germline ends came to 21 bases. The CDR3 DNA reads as TGCAGTGCTAGTATTCAAAGGCGGGGGGCTGCTGAAAAACTGTTTTTT. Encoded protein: CSASIQRRGAAEKLFF.